These 22 T cell receptor beta chains originate from one sample sequenced in a study of molecular identifiers for immune sequencing clone quantification. TCRdb reprocessed the PCR reads with MiXCR, giving one entry per CDR3 protein. The sample lists roughly 320,000 distinct CDR3 sequences; about 21% were seen once. Sequencing was performed on naive CD8+ T cells from blood, with Jurkat cell RNA spiked in. Subset in this sample: FACS-sorted CD8+CD4-CCR7+CD45RA+ naive T cells. The source is a human donor in good health. Some libraries in this study had Jurkat cell RNA spiked in.

The genes are TRBV24-1 and TRBJ2-7, with a possible D match to TRBD2 (5 bases). Trimming took 3 bases from V and 3 from J, leaving 8 bases between them. Germline V gene sequence: CDR1 KGHDR, CDR2 SFDVKD. The CDR3 totals 13 residues. The CDR3 sequence is CATSDDRGYEQYF. The CDR3 coding sequence is TGTGCCACCAGTGATGACCGGGGCTACGAGCAGTACTTC.

Concerning this clonotype: A read error may explain this, as a much larger clone is one base away. V is TRBV20-1 and J is TRBJ1-1; D uncertain. This CDR3 is built from 16 residues. Germline CDR1 is DFQATT and CDR2 is SNEGSKA (reference sequence). In DNA form, the CDR3 reads TGCAGTGCCATAATCGGGCCCCGGATGTCTGAGACTGAAACTTTCTTT. It is translated as CSAIIGPRMSETETFF.

In this sample, this clonotype turned up many times. The chain has TRBV16 and TRBJ2-7; perhaps TRBD1 as D (5 bases). Germline CDR1 and CDR2: KGHSY and FQNENV. The V end was cut by 2 bases, the J end by 5 bases, with 10 bases between. The CDR3 has 13 residues. CDR3 in amino acids: CASSQTGIDEQYF. CDR3 DNA: TGTGCCAGCAGCCAAACAGGAATCGACGAGCAGTACTTC.

This clonotype occurred many times. The chain uses TRBV20-1 and TRBJ2-3; TRBD2 matches at 8 bases. This CDR3 is 13 amino acids long. V gave up 7 bases and J gave up 0 bases; unmatched junction bases: 3. The V gene's germline CDR1 is DFQATT and CDR2 SNEGSKA (reference sequence). The CDR3 loop is CSGASGSTDTQYF. The CDR3 nucleotides are TGCAGTGGGGCTAGCGGGAGCACAGATACGCAGTATTTT.

This clonotype was detected many times. J is TRBJ2-3 and V is TRBV9; D gene uncertain. Per the germline V gene, CDR1 is SGDLS and CDR2 is YYNGEE. The ends were cut back, 0 bases at V and 5 bases at J, with 4 bases in the middle. The CDR3 has 12 residues. As DNA, the CDR3 is TGTGCCAGCAGCGTAGTCGGAGATACGCAGTATTTT. This translates into CASSVVGDTQYF.

Many counts were recorded for this clonotype. V usage is TRBV27 and J usage is TRBJ2-2, with 7 bases fitting TRBD2. Germline CDR1 is MNHEY and CDR2 is SMNVEV (reference sequence). The CDR3 has 17 residues. V shed 5 bases, J shed 5 bases, and the junction held 14 bases outside the gene matches. CDR3 sequence reads: CASSPTSSGGGTGELFF. The CDR3 nucleotides are TGTGCCAGCAGTCCAACTTCTAGCGGAGGAGGGACCGGGGAGCTGTTTTTT.

The sample holds many counts of this clonotype. CDR3 coding DNA: TGCGCCAGCAGCCAAGATAGGTGGGGGAACACTGAAGCTTTCTTT. Residues: CASSQDRWGNTEAFF. J is TRBJ1-1 and V is TRBV4-3; D call uncertain. CDR3 length: 15 amino acids. Trimming left V 0 bases short and J 1 base short, with 9 bases between. The V gene's germline CDR1 is LGHNA and CDR2 YSLEER.

This clonotype was counted a few times. This CDR3 is CASSYLGPTTGELFF. The CDR3 region has the DNA TGTGCCAGCAGTTATTTGGGACCTACCACCGGGGAGCTGTTTTTT. V is TRBV6-2 or TRBV6-3 and J is TRBJ2-2; the D gene could be TRBD1 or TRBD2 (5 bases each). V lost 3 bases and J 4 bases, leaving 12 bases between the germline ends. Germline lookup yields CDR1 MNHEY and CDR2 SVGEGT. The CDR3 covers 15 residues.

This clonotype was picked up a small number of times. The chain combines TRBV20-1 with TRBJ2-3; 11 nucleotides line up with TRBD2. With 6 bases clipped from V and 0 bases from J, the junction kept 14 bases outside the gene matches. CDR3 length: 18 amino acids. Germline V gene data show CDR1 as DFQATT and CDR2 as SNEGSKA (reference sequence). CDR3 residues: CSAPVGLADFPSTDTQYF. DNA of the CDR3: TGCAGTGCCCCTGTGGGACTAGCGGACTTCCCTAGCACAGATACGCAGTATTTT.

This clonotype was counted ten times or more. The chain's CDR3 is CASGTLGVVDEKLFF. The CDR3 DNA is TGTGCCAGCGGCACCCTGGGAGTTGTGGATGAAAAACTGTTTTTT. V and J are TRBV12-3 or TRBV12-4 and TRBJ1-4; D gene ambiguous. V was trimmed by 8 bases and J by 6 bases, leaving 19 bases between them. This CDR3 contains 15 residues.

Ten or more counts support this clonotype. V gene TRBV5-1 combines with J gene TRBJ2-5, with 7 positions matching TRBD1. The CDR3 covers 19 residues. CDR1 and CDR2 from the germline V gene are SGHRS and YFSETQ. The junction had 22 bases not matched to a gene; V was cut back by 3 bases and J by 5 bases. This CDR3 reads CASSSTRPSMTGSLETQYF. The CDR3 nucleotides are TGCGCCAGCAGCTCAACTCGACCCTCTATGACAGGGTCACTGGAGACCCAGTACTTC.

This clonotype was counted ten times or more. The chain couples TRBV12-3 or TRBV12-4 to TRBJ2-2; possibly TRBD1 or TRBD2 for D (5 bases each). The V gene lost 4 bases and the J gene lost 1 base, with 13 bases spanning the gap. There are 16 residues in the CDR3. The CDR3 DNA reads as TGTGCCAGCAGTTATGGGACCGGGGAGAACACCGGGGAGCTGTTTTTT. Translated, it gives CASSYGTGENTGELFF.

About this clonotype: No conserved phenylalanine or tryptophan is present at the end of the CDR3, so a read error is the likely explanation. The rearrangement uses TRBV12-3 or TRBV12-4 and TRBJ1-1; perhaps TRBD1 as D (5 bases). This CDR3 spans 19 amino acids. The ends were cut back, 6 bases at V and 1 base at J, with 27 bases in the middle. CDR3 bases: TGTGCCAGCAGCCCCTTTCTAGGGGCAATCAGTCAGCCGAACACTGAAGCTTTCTCT. As protein: CASSPFLGAISQPNTEAFS.

Details on this clonotype: This could be a read error, since a much larger clone is one nucleotide away. The chain joins TRBV5-4 to TRBJ2-1, with 9 positions matching TRBD2. CDR1 and CDR2 from the germline V gene are SGHNT and YYREEE (reference sequence). The CDR3 is made up of 17 amino acids. V shed 0 bases and J 2 bases; nucleotides not matched to a gene: 6. Here the CDR3 reads CASSLAGGRGTYNEQFF. Here the CDR3 DNA reads TGTGCCAGCAGCTTGGCCGGCGGGAGGGGGACCTACAATGAGCAGTTCTTC. Variable domain in full (rest from reference TRBV5-4 and TRBJ2-1): ETGVTQSPTHLIKTRGQQVTLRCSSQSGHNTVSWYQQALGQGPQFIFQYYREEENGRGNFPPRFSGLQFPNYSSELNVNALELDDSALYLCASSLAGGRGTYNEQFFGPGTRLTVL.

This clonotype has at least ten counts. This sequence joins TRBV6-2 or TRBV6-3 and TRBJ1-1; D ambiguous. Between the trimmed V and J ends, which lost 5 bases and 3 bases, there was a span of 13 bases. There are 14 residues in the CDR3. Germline CDR1 and CDR2: MNHEY and SVGEGT. The CDR3 bases are TGTGCCAGCAGTGGTGAACAAAAATACACTGAAGCTTTCTTT. It is translated as CASSGEQKYTEAFF.

This clonotype was seen many times. The DNA for the CDR3 is TGTGCCAGCAGCGTAGGAGTAAGACAGGGTGAGACCCAGTACTTC. It is translated as CASSVGVRQGETQYF. The rearrangement joins TRBV9 to TRBJ2-5; TRBD1 agrees at 7 bases. The CDR3 is 15 amino acids. In germline, CDR1 is SGDLS, CDR2 YYNGEE. The V and J ends lost 0 bases and 5 bases, in that order; junction bases with no gene match: 7.

In this sample, this clonotype turned up many times. J is TRBJ2-7 and V is TRBV4-3; 8 bases match TRBD1. The trim removed 1 base at V and 6 bases at J, leaving 5 bases unmatched. The germline V gene encodes CDR1 LGHNA and CDR2 YSLEER. This CDR3 spans 14 amino acids. The CDR3 loop is CASSQVDRVSEQYF. CDR3 nucleotides: TGCGCCAGCAGCCAAGTGGACAGGGTGAGCGAGCAGTACTTC.

Only one count was recorded for this clonotype. A much larger clone differs from this one at a single base, so this may be a read error. The chain couples TRBV12-5 to TRBJ2-5, with D possibly being TRBD1 or TRBD2 (5 bases each). From germline, CDR1 is LGHNT and CDR2 FRNRAP. The CDR3 is 16 residues long. CDR3 in DNA: TGTGCTGGTGGTTTGGCCGGGACCGATTACCAAGAGACCCAGTACTTC. This gives the protein CAGGLAGTDYQETQYF.

This clonotype was detected ten times or more. CDR3 DNA: TGTGCCAGCAGCTTAGCGCCTTTCTACGAGCAGTACTTC. It yields the protein CASSLAPFYEQYF. The rearrangement joins TRBV7-2 to TRBJ2-7; D not certain. The length of the CDR3 is 13 residues. V shed 0 bases and J shed 3 bases, with 6 bases lying between them. The germline gives CDR1 SGHTA, CDR2 FQGNSA.

This chain uses TRBV7-3 with TRBJ1-2; D possibly corresponds to TRBD1 (5 bases). There are 15 residues in the CDR3. V gave up 5 bases and J gave up 6 bases, with 19 bases separating them. CDR1 is SGHTA and CDR2 is FQGTGA in the germline V gene. The CDR3 nucleotides read TGTGCCAGCAGCCCCGGGGCCACCGTCGTCGATGGCTACACCTTC. Translation gives CASSPGATVVDGYTF.

This clonotype was picked up many times. This chain connects TRBV4-3 to TRBJ2-3; no definite D call. Germline-derived CDR1 and CDR2 are LGHNA and YSLEER. Trimming pared 0 bases from V and 2 bases from J, leaving 9 bases between. This CDR3 spans 15 amino acids. CDR3 loop: CASSQEIRTTDTQYF. In nucleotides, the CDR3 is TGCGCCAGCAGCCAAGAGATCCGGACCACAGATACGCAGTATTTT.

This clonotype was seen at least ten times. The rearrangement uses TRBV5-3 and TRBJ2-5; a possible D gene is TRBD2 (5 bases). TRBV5-3 is treated as an ORF (open reading frame) with a function not yet certain. The CDR3 has 14 residues. The V end lost 8 bases, the J end lost 4 bases, and 18 bases lay between the germline ends. CDR3 amino acids: CASKEGAVVETQYF. DNA for the CDR3: TGTGCCAGCAAAGAGGGAGCTGTCGTAGAGACCCAGTACTTC.